These 32 T cell receptor beta chains originate from one sample sequenced in a study of somatic mutations in cytotoxic T cells in rheumatoid arthritis. The protocol was immunoSEQ multiplex PCR, while the TCRdb copy is restricted to in-frame clones and leaves out a portion. The sample consists of tens of thousands of clones, around 87% of them appearing once. The sample comprised CD8+ T cells sorted from blood. These receptors all come from an adult with rheumatoid arthritis.

The chain employs TRBV4-1 and TRBJ2-7; 7 positions agree with TRBD1. CDR1 and CDR2 (germline): MGHRA, YSYEKL. This CDR3 is 13 amino acids long. J was trimmed by 5 bases and V by 3 bases; bases with no gene match: 4. The CDR3 nucleotides read TGCGCCAGCAGCCAGCTGACAGGGAACGAGCAGTACTTC. Amino acid sequence: CASSQLTGNEQYF.

V usage is TRBV11-3 and J usage is TRBJ2-3, with no clear D. The CDR3 has 15 amino acids. Germline CDR1 is SGHNT and CDR2 is YENEEA. V lost 1 base to trimming and J lost 0 bases, with 8 bases between them. CDR3 loop: CASSLGVESTDTQYF. For the CDR3, the DNA is TGTGCCAGCAGCTTAGGCGTGGAGAGCACAGATACGCAGTATTTT.

The chain joins TRBV4-2 to TRBJ1-2; D ambiguous. Germline V gene data show CDR1 as LGHNA and CDR2 as YNFKEQ. The CDR3 is 12 amino acids. The V and J ends lost 0 bases and 3 bases respectively, with 2 bases between them. The CDR3 region is CASSQDDYGYTF. The DNA of the CDR3 is TGTGCCAGCAGCCAAGACGACTATGGCTACACCTTC.

This sequence joins TRBV19 and TRBJ2-7; no clear D gene. V lost 3 bases, J lost 7 bases, and 13 bases lay in between. This CDR3 spans 13 amino acids. Looked up from germline, CDR1 is LNHDA and CDR2 is SQIVND (reference sequence). CDR3 residues: CASSMSSGVEQYF. For the CDR3, the DNA is TGTGCCAGTAGTATGAGTTCTGGCGTGGAGCAGTACTTC.

The chain joins TRBV4-1 to TRBJ1-2, with D perhaps TRBD1 (5 bases). The CDR3 contains 14 residues. V lost 6 bases, J lost 3 bases, and 14 bases lay in between. CDR1 and CDR2 from the germline V gene are MGHRA and YSYEKL. The CDR3 DNA reads TGCGCCAGCAGGGGTGATTTGGGGGACTATGGCTACACCTTC. Its protein product is CASRGDLGDYGYTF.

The V gene is TRBV27, the J gene TRBJ1-2; 7 bases are a match to TRBD1. Germline lookup yields CDR1 MNHEY and CDR2 SMNVEV (reference sequence). The CDR3 sequence is 15 residues long. V lost 6 bases to trimming and J lost 2 bases; unmatched junction nucleotides: 9. The CDR3 DNA follows: TGTGCCAGCAGGATATTCACAGGGGCGAACTATGGCTACACCTTC. This gives the protein CASRIFTGANYGYTF.

The rearrangement links TRBV14 to TRBJ1-3; unclear D gene. Germline CDR1 SGHDN, CDR2 FVKESK. With 2 bases removed from V and 0 bases from J, the gap between germline ends came to 11 bases. The CDR3 covers 16 residues. The CDR3 nucleotides are TGTGCCAGCAGCCAATTCACTTCGGCCTCTGGAAACACCATATATTTT. This encodes CASSQFTSASGNTIYF.

This chain connects TRBV2 to TRBJ1-2, with D unclear. Per germline, CDR1 SNHLY and CDR2 FYNNEI. This CDR3 has 14 residues. CDR3 nucleotide sequence: TGTGCAACTCAAGGAGGGTTTGGTGTTAATGGCTACACCTTC. As protein: CATQGGFGVNGYTF. The whole variable domain, remainder taken from reference TRBV2 and TRBJ1-2, is EPEVTQTPSHQVTQMGQEVILRCVPISNHLYFYWYRQILGQKVEFLVSFYNNEISEKSEIFDDQFSVERPDGSNFTLKIRSTKLEDSAMYFCATQGGFGVNGYTFGSGTRLTVV.

J is TRBJ2-1 and V is TRBV7-6, with 9 bases matching TRBD1. Germline trimming cut 5 bases from V and 4 bases from J; bases unmatched to any gene: 6. CDR3 size: 15 residues. Germline lookup yields CDR1 SGHVS and CDR2 FNYEAQ. The CDR3 DNA is TGTGCCAGCAGCCTCGGGACAGGGCTATACAATGAGCAGTTCTTC. Encoded protein: CASSLGTGLYNEQFF.

This clone turned up a few times. The chain joins TRBV7-9 to TRBJ1-2; 7 bases match TRBD1. The junction had 8 bases not matched to a gene; V was cut back by 5 bases and J by 8 bases. Germline values: CDR1 SEHNR, CDR2 FQNEAQ (reference sequence). The CDR3 contains 13 residues. The CDR3 DNA reads TGTGCCAGCAGCCGCCTGGACAGGCTCGGCTACACCTTC. Residues: CASSRLDRLGYTF.

This chain joins TRBV7-9 and TRBJ2-3; TRBD1 is a possible D gene (7 bases). Germline V CDR1 and CDR2: SEHNR, FQNEAQ (reference sequence). Trimming removed 5 bases from V and 2 bases from J, with 11 bases in between. The CDR3 has 14 residues. This chain's CDR3 is CASSPRGATDTQYF. The DNA for the CDR3 is TGTGCCAGCAGCCCCAGGGGGGCCACAGATACGCAGTATTTT.

The chain couples TRBV12-5 to TRBJ1-2, with a tentative D call TRBD1 (6 bases). Between the trimmed V and J ends, which lost 5 bases and 4 bases, there was a span of 17 bases. This CDR3 has 15 residues. CDR1 LGHNT and CDR2 FRNRAP come from the germline V gene. CDR3 residues: CASGPPTGIPYGYTF. The CDR3 DNA is TGTGCTAGTGGTCCACCCACAGGGATCCCCTATGGCTACACCTTC.

The V gene is TRBV7-9, the J gene TRBJ2-2; D gene uncertain. Looked up from germline, CDR1 is SEHNR and CDR2 is FQNEAQ (reference sequence). CDR3 size: 15 residues. V lost 2 bases and J lost 7, with 14 bases in between. CDR3 in DNA: TGTGCCAGCAGCTTAATTGGTAGAACCGGCGGGGAGCTGTTTTTT. It is translated as CASSLIGRTGGELFF.

The chain employs TRBV9 and TRBJ2-3; 7 positions agree with TRBD1. CDR3 length: 13 residues. V dropped 0 bases and J dropped 6; count of bases not matched to a gene: 1. Germline V gene sequence: CDR1 SGDLS, CDR2 YYNGEE. In DNA form, the CDR3 reads TGTGCCAGCAGCGTAGCAGGGGGTGATACGCAGTATTTT. Translating it yields CASSVAGGDTQYF.

This clone was found a few times. The chain links TRBV29-1 to TRBJ2-7, with 9 nucleotides matching TRBD2. This CDR3 is 13 amino acids long. In germline, CDR1 is SQVTM, CDR2 ANQGSEA. Losses at the gene ends were 6 bases for V and 6 bases for J; bases not matched to a gene: 9. The chain's CDR3 is CSVRLAGNGEQYF. In DNA, the CDR3 is TGCAGCGTGCGTCTAGCGGGGAACGGCGAGCAGTACTTC.

This rearrangement joins TRBV4-3 to TRBJ2-7; 9 positions match TRBD1. Germline CDR1 and CDR2: LGHNA and YSLEER. The CDR3 consists of 14 residues. V dropped 1 base and J dropped 7; count of bases not matched to a gene: 5. The CDR3 DNA reads TGCGCCAGCAGCCAAGGACAGGGGGAGTTTGAGCAGTACTTC. Translating it yields CASSQGQGEFEQYF.

The V call is TRBV4-3, the J call TRBJ2-7, with D hard to call. This CDR3 has 15 residues. V lost 3 bases and J lost 0, with 12 bases in between. Germline lookup yields CDR1 LGHNA and CDR2 YSLEER. The CDR3 sequence: CASSQSKASSYEQYF. For the CDR3, the DNA is TGCGCCAGCAGCCAGAGTAAAGCCAGCTCCTACGAGCAGTACTTC.

The chain carries TRBV5-8 and TRBJ2-7; D call uncertain. The CDR3 sequence is 11 residues long. V was pared by 4 bases and J by 3 bases, with 5 bases between. Germline loops: CDR1 SGHTS, CDR2 YDEGEE. The CDR3, as DNA: TGTGCCAGCAGCACCTACTACGAGCAGTACTTC. This gives the protein CASSTYYEQYF.

J is TRBJ2-6 and V is TRBV7-6, with a possible D match to TRBD1 (6 bases). The V and J ends lost 1 base and 2 bases respectively, with 21 bases between them. CDR3 length equals 20 residues. CDR1 SGHVS and CDR2 FNYEAQ come from the germline V gene. This CDR3 reads CASSLGPRILQGTGANVLTF. In DNA form, the CDR3 reads TGTGCCAGCAGCTTAGGTCCTCGGATACTACAGGGTACTGGGGCCAACGTCCTGACTTTC.

This clone was seen a few times. V and J are TRBV4-3 and TRBJ2-7; D gene ambiguous. The V end was cut by 0 bases, the J end by 0 bases, with 3 bases between. CDR1 is LGHNA, CDR2 YSLEER, per germline. The CDR3 totals 13 residues. The CDR3 DNA reads as TGCGCCAGCAGCCAAGACACCTCCTACGAGCAGTACTTC. Protein sequence: CASSQDTSYEQYF.

The gene calls are TRBV5-1 and TRBJ2-2; no definite D call. Germline V lookup: CDR1 SGHRS, CDR2 YFSETQ. V dropped 4 bases and J dropped 2 bases, with 18 bases sitting between them. The CDR3 has 17 residues. The CDR3 DNA follows: TGCGCCAGCAGCCCCCCTTCGTGGGAAGACAACACCGGGGAGCTGTTTTTT. It yields the protein CASSPPSWEDNTGELFF.

V is TRBV29-1 and J is TRBJ2-7; 10 bases match TRBD2. V gave up 7 bases and J gave up 2 bases; unmatched junction bases: 11. This CDR3 contains 15 residues. The germline V gene encodes CDR1 SQVTM and CDR2 ANQGSEA. The CDR3 nucleotides read TGCAGCGCTGTTACCGGGACTAGCGTTACCTACGAGCAGTACTTC. It translates to CSAVTGTSVTYEQYF.

The chain carries TRBV2 and TRBJ1-3; D remains ambiguous. Germline V gene sequence: CDR1 SNHLY, CDR2 FYNNEI. CDR3 size: 16 residues. Trimming pared 7 bases from V and 0 bases from J, leaving 16 bases between. The CDR3 loop is CASTNRLLSSGNTIYF. CDR3 DNA sequence: TGTGCCAGCACTAACCGGCTCCTAAGCTCTGGAAACACCATATATTTT.

This chain uses TRBV6-6 with TRBJ2-7; TRBD1 might be the D (5 bases). The length of the CDR3 is 13 residues. Germline V CDR1 and CDR2: MNHNY, SVGAGI (reference sequence). Trimming took 8 bases from V and 4 from J, leaving 15 bases between them. The CDR3 DNA sequence: TGTGCCAGCCGACCCAGGGATCGATACGAGCAGTACTTC. Amino acids: CASRPRDRYEQYF.

The chain employs TRBV9 and TRBJ2-3, with D unclear. Germline loops: CDR1 SGDLS, CDR2 YYNGEE. Trimming took off 0 bases at V and 2 bases at J, with 10 bases between the two ends. The CDR3 covers 15 residues. The CDR3 DNA is TGTGCCAGCAGCGTAGACTCTCCTCCCACAGATACGCAGTATTTT. This codes for CASSVDSPPTDTQYF.

This clone was detected a few times. The rearrangement joins TRBV7-6 to TRBJ1-4, with TRBD1 identical over 8 bases. V shed 6 bases and J 8 bases; nucleotides not matched to a gene: 14. The CDR3 totals 16 residues. CDR1 SGHVS and CDR2 FNYEAQ come from the germline V gene. For the CDR3, the DNA is TGTGCCAGCAGTTCCGCAGCCAGGGGGCTCGGGGAAAAACTGTTTTTT. The encoded protein is CASSSAARGLGEKLFF. Full variable domain (remainder filled in from reference TRBV7-6 and TRBJ1-4): GAGVSQSPRYKVTKRGQDVALRCDPISGHVSLYWYRQALGQGPEFLTYFNYEAQQDKSGLPNDRFSAERPEGSISTLTIQRTEQRDSAMYRCASSSAARGLGEKLFFGSGTQLSVL.

CDR3 amino acids: CASSQGGSRETQYF. CDR3 bases: TGTGCCAGCAGTCAGGGGGGCTCAAGGGAGACCCAGTACTTC. The genes are TRBV7-9 and TRBJ2-5; D possibly corresponds to TRBD1 (7 bases). Trimming stripped 6 bases from V and 5 bases from J, with 16 bases between. This CDR3 contains 14 residues. In germline, CDR1 is SEHNR, CDR2 FQNEAQ (reference sequence).

J is TRBJ2-7 and V is TRBV6-1, with D maybe TRBD2 (5 bases). CDR3 size: 13 residues. Germline CDR1 is MNHNS and CDR2 is SASEGT. Trimming removed 4 bases at V and 0 bases at J, with 7 bases between. CDR3 protein: CASSGRDSYEQYF. In DNA, the CDR3 is TGTGCCAGCAGTGGCCGGGACTCCTACGAGCAGTACTTC.

This chain's CDR3 is CASSLGQGIRGYTF. The CDR3 DNA is TGTGCCAGCAGTCTGGGACAAGGGATCCGTGGCTACACCTTC. This sequence joins TRBV28 and TRBJ1-2, with D tentatively TRBD1 (6 bases). The CDR3 is made up of 14 amino acids. The V gene's germline CDR1 is MDHEN and CDR2 SYDVKM. V was shortened by 5 bases and J by 7 bases, with 17 bases between the two germline ends.

The genes are TRBV20-1 and TRBJ2-7, with unresolved D. Germline-derived CDR1 and CDR2 are DFQATT and SNEGSKA (reference sequence). The V end lost 6 bases, the J end lost 4 bases, and 10 bases lay between the germline ends. This CDR3 contains 11 residues. In DNA form, the CDR3 reads TGCAGTGCCCCCCAATTTTACGAGCAGTACTTC. Amino acid sequence: CSAPQFYEQYF.

The CDR3 DNA sequence: TGTGCCAGTAAGGGATTGGGGACCCCTAATGAAAAACTGTTTTTT. Its translation: CASKGLGTPNEKLFF. The chain carries TRBV19 and TRBJ1-4, with a possible D match to TRBD1 (5 bases). Per germline, CDR1 LNHDA and CDR2 SQIVND (reference sequence). Trimming removed 7 bases from V and 3 bases from J, with 15 bases in between. CDR3 size: 15 residues. Full variable domain (missing parts from reference TRBV19 and TRBJ1-4): DGGITQSPKYLFRKEGQNVTLSCEQNLNHDAMYWYRQDPGQGLRLIYYSQIVNDFQKGDIAEGYSVSREKKESFPLTVTSAQKNPTAFYLCASKGLGTPNEKLFFGSGTQLSVL.

This chain uses TRBV7-9 with TRBJ2-6; D is ambiguous. This CDR3 has 15 residues. Germline loops: CDR1 SEHNR, CDR2 FQNEAQ (reference sequence). Trimming stripped 6 bases from V and 4 bases from J, with 13 bases between. In DNA, the CDR3 is TGTGCCAGCAGTTTCGTCGTCACGGGGGCCAACGTCCTGACTTTC. Translation: CASSFVVTGANVLTF.